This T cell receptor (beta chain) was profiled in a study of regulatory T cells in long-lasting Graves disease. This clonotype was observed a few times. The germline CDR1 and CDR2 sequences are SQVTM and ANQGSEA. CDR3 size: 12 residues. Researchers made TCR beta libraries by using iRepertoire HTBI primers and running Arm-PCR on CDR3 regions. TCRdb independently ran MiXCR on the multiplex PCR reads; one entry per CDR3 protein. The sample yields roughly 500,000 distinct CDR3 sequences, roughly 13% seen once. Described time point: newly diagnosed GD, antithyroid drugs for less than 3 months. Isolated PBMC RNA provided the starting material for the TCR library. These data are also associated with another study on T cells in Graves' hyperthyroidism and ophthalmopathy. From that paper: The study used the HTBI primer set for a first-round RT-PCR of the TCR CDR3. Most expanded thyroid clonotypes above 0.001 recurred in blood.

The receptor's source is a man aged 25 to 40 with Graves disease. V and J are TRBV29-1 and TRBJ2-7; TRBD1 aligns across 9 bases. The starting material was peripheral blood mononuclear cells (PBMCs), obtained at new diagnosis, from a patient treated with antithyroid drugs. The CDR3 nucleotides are TGCGGCGCCCAGGGACAGGGAAACGAGCAGTACTTC. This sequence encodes CGAQGQGNEQYF.